The entry below gives a single TCR beta chain sequence along with its context. The target antigen is unknown. Per the germline V gene, CDR1 is SGHRS and CDR2 is YFSETQ. The V gene lost 4 bases and the J gene lost 0 bases, with 14 bases spanning the gap. The length of the CDR3 is 16 residues. The data were obtained in a study of T-cell memory formation after mild COVID-19. General study findings and limits: Second-wave clones reaching peak frequency on day 37 lacked confirmed SARS-CoV-2 specificity. Detection of some responders pre-infection suggested pre-existing cross-reactive memory T cells participated.

Constant-segment-primed 5'RACE gave TCR alpha and TCR beta cDNA libraries with sample barcodes and UMIs. TCRdb analysed the 5' RACE reads with MiXCR anew, one entry per CDR3 protein. The table records 220,000 or so distinct CDR3 sequences, over 7.5% of them present only once. This TCR was sampled from a man younger than 35 who had mild COVID-19 (a few samples of this study predate the infection). Cell type and time point are not known. V is TRBV5-1 and J is TRBJ2-1, with no clear D. Sequences were obtained from PBMCs or a T cell subset sorted from them (not recorded which). The CDR3 here is CASSRTQVSSYNEQFF. In nucleotides, the CDR3 is TGCGCCAGCAGCCGCACCCAGGTCAGCTCCTACAATGAGCAGTTCTTC.